This TCR beta chain was sequenced during a study of T cells expressing NK-cell markers. For the study at large: In sorted CD3+CD56+NKG2C+, CD3+CD56+NKG2C- and CD3+CD56-NKG2C+ T cells, TCR beta repertoires were obtained.

cDNA encoding TCR beta was synthesized via 5'RACE template switching incorporating UMIs. TCRdb re-called the 5' RACE reads and catalogs CDR3 proteins one per entry, DNA excluded. This sample lists 500,000 to 700,000 distinct CDR3 sequences; its ten largest clones have approximately 3.5%. This CDR3 comprises 15 residues. The germline gives CDR1 SQVTM, CDR2 ANQGSEA. The sequencing sample was made of blood T cells: a sorted CD56 or NKG2C T cell subset, CD4+ or CD8+ T cells, or bulk PBMC T cells (not recorded which). This clonotype was obtained from a man younger than 30 in good health. The chain is built from TRBV29-1 and TRBJ2-1; as DNA is missing, the TRBD1 call by TCRdb cannot be tested. The CDR3 protein is CSVVIQHRDRTFQFF.